The entry below describes one T cell receptor beta chain. The antigen it binds to is not known. It has no much larger one-base neighbor in the sample; base qualities were not kept. TCRbeta CDR3 regions were amplified from genomic DNA by means of the immunoSEQ Assay, a bias-controlled multiplex PCR. The authors' analysis ran thus. Nucleated cell counts per sample were estimated from amplification of reference gene primers within the assay. To quantify the absolute abundance of each unique TCRbeta CDR3 rearrangement, sequence reads were collapsed and filtered. For each sample, productive Simpson clonality was calculated as the square root of Simpson's diversity index across productive rearrangements. Drawn from immuneACCESS, this table holds only the in-frame rearrangements with V and J called that TCRdb kept. Clones are partly lost; checked studies trace under half to an unresolved V gene and leave the rest unexplained. The D gene and trimming were derived from the DNA, and the V and J assignments and clone size from that table. A total of 140,000 to 150,000 clones appear in this sample, around 87% of them only once. The top ten constitute 30% to 45% of the sample.

Samples from volunteer blood donors who had recovered from COVID-19 were contributed by a second Seattle source. Each collaborating institution followed its own protocols to collect whole blood in K2EDTA tubes. For TCRbeta analysis, collaborators shipped samples in one of three forms: frozen whole blood, isolated PBMCs, or DNA extracted from either of those sample types. These data come from a study of blood T cell repertoires in COVID-19 (dated by TCRdb to about 2020). Turning to the overall study: Samples covering the acute and convalescent phases of COVID-19 were provided by collaborators in the United States, Italy and Spain. Deeply sampled blood TCRbeta repertoires from subjects exposed to, actively infected with, or recovered from COVID-19 were included in the dataset. The prospective study material was composed of cDNA or gDNA derived from T cells, B-cell-depleted T cells, or PBMCs. A freely available public database, intended as a resource for researchers studying the immune response to SARS-CoV-2, is where the repertoires were released. Samples came from the ongoing ImmuneRACE study (first 160 participants) plus 1,254 subjects from 6 global collaborators. Where HLA class I and class II types were available, the types were taken from metadata supplied by the sample provider, not from assay-based typing. A de-identified subject ID, COVID-19 status, age in years and sex were almost always included in the sample metadata.

General study outcomes and caveats: How much clinical and demographic metadata was included differed by source and by participant, and the metadata was provided uncurated.

In the germline V gene, CDR1 corresponds to SNHLY and CDR2 to FYNNEI. Its CDR3 holds 14 amino acids, cysteine through phenylalanine. Of all the DNA, just the CDR3 is kept, 42 bases in frame from base 1. The germline V end is reduced by 9 bases and the J end by 3 bases; junction bases left unmatched: 3. The rearrangement combines TRBV2 with TRBJ2-2; the junction holds 11 bases that match TRBD1. The sample consisted of peripheral blood. The receptor's source is a man in his fifties who had recovered from COVID-19. The CDR3 in this case is CARQGQGDTGELFF. The base sequence is TGTGCCAGACAGGGACAGGGGGACACCGGGGAGCTGTTTTTT.